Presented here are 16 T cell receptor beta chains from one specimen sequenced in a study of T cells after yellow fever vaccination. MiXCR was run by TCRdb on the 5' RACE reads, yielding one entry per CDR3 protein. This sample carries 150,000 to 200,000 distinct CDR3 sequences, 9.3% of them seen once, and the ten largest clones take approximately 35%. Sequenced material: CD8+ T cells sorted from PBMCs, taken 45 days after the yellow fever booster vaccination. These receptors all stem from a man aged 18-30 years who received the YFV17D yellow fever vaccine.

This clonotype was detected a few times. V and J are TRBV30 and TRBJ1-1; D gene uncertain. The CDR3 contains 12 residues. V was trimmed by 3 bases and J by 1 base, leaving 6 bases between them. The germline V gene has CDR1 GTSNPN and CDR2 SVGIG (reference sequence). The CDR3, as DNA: TGTGCCTGGAGCCAAGGGAACACTGAAGCTTTCTTT. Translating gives CAWSQGNTEAFF.

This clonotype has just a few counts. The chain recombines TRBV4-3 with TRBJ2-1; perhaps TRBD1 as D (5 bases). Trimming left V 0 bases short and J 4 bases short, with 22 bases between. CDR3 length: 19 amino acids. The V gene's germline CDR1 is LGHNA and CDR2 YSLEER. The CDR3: CASSQDVIVKTEAYNEQFF. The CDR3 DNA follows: TGCGCCAGCAGCCAAGATGTAATAGTAAAGACAGAAGCGTACAATGAGCAGTTCTTC.

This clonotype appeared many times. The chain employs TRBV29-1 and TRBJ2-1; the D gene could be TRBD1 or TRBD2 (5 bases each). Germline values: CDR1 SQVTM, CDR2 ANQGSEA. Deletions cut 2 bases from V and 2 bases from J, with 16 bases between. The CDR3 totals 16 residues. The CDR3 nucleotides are TGCAGCGTTGAAAGGGACCTGGATCCTCCCTACAATGAGCAGTTCTTC. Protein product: CSVERDLDPPYNEQFF.

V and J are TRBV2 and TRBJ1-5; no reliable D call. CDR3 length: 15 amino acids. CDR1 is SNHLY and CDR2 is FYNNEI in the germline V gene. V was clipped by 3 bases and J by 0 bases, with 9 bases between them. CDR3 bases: TGTGCCAGCAGTGAGGCAGACTATAGCAATCAGCCCCAGCATTTT. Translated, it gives CASSEADYSNQPQHF.

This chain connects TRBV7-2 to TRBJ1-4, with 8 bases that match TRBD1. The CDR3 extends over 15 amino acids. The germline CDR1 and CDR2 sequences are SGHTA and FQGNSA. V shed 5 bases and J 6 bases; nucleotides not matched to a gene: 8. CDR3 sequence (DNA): TGTGCCAGCAGCCAGAGACAGGGGCTGTATGAAAAACTGTTTTTT. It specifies CASSQRQGLYEKLFF.

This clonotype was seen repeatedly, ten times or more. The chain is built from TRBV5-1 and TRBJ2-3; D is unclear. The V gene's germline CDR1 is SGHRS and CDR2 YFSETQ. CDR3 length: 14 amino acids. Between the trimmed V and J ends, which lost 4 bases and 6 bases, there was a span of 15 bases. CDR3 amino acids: CASSEDPPRDTQYF. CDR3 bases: TGCGCCAGCAGCGAGGACCCTCCCCGCGATACGCAGTATTTT.

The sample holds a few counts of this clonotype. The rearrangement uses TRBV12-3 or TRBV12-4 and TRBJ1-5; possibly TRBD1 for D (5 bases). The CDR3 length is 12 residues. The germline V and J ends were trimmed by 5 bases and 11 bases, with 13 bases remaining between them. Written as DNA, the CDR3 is TGTGCCAGCAGTGACAGTGCTTGGGCCCAGCATTTT. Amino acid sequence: CASSDSAWAQHF.

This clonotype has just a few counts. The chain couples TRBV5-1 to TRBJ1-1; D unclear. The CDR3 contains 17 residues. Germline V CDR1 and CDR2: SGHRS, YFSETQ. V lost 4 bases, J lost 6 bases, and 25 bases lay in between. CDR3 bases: TGCGCCAGCAGCCTGAGTCAGGTAGCCGGATTCGACCCTGAAGCTTTCTTT. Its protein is CASSLSQVAGFDPEAFF.

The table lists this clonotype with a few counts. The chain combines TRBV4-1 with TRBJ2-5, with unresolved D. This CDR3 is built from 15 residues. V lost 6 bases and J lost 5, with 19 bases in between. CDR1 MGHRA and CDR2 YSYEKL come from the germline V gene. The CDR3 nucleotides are TGCGCCAGCAGTAAAGGGCACACCTCCCCGGAGACCCAGTACTTC. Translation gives CASSKGHTSPETQYF.

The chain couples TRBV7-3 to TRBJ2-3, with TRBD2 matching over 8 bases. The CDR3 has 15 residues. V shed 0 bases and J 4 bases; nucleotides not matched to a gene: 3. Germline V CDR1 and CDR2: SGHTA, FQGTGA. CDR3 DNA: TGTGCCAGCAGCTTAACCGGGGGGGCCTCAGATACGCAGTATTTT. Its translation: CASSLTGGASDTQYF.

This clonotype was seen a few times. CDR3 nucleotides: TGTGCCAGCCTGGGAGGAGCTTTCTTT. Translated: CASLGGAFF. The chain carries TRBV21-1 and TRBJ1-1. TRBV21-1 is marked as a pseudogene. CDR3 size: 9 residues.

The CDR3 reads CATSDFGAGGPYNEQFF. The CDR3 bases are TGTGCCACCAGTGATTTCGGCGCGGGGGGGCCCTACAATGAGCAGTTCTTC. The chain joins TRBV24-1 to TRBJ2-1; TRBD2 aligns across 9 bases. CDR1 is KGHDR and CDR2 is SFDVKD in the germline V gene. The V segment lost 1 base and the J segment 2 bases; nucleotides outside the gene matches: 5. The CDR3 extends over 17 amino acids.

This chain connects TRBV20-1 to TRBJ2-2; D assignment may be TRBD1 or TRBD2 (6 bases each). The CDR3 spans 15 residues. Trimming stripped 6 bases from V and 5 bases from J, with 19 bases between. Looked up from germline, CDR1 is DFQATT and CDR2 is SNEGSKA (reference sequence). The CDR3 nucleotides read TGCAGTGCAACTAAAAGGGGGGTCGGTACCGGGGAGCTGTTTTTT. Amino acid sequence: CSATKRGVGTGELFF.

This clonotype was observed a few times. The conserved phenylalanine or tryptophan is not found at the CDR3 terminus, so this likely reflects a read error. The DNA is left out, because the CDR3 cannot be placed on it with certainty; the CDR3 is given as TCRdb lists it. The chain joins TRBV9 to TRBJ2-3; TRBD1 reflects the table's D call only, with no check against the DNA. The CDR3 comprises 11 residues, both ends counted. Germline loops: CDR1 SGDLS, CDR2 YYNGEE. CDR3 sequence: CASSVRDRVDG.

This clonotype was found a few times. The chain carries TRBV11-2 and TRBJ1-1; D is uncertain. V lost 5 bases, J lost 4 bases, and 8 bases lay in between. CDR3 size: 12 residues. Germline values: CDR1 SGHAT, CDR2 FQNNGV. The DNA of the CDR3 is TGTGCCAGCAGCCATTTGGGCACTGAAGCTTTCTTT. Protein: CASSHLGTEAFF.

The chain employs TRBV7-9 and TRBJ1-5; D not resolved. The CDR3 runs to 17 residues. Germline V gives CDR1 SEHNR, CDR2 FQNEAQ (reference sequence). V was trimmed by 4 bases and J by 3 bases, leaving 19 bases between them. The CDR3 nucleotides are TGTGCCAGCAGCTCTACAACCCTCCGGGAAATCAATCAGCCCCAGCATTTT. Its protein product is CASSSTTLREINQPQHF.